This T cell receptor beta chain comes out of a study of blood T cell repertoires in COVID-19. Background on the study: Spain, Italy and the United States supplied samples that represented acute and convalescent COVID-19. PBMCs, B-cell-depleted T cells, or T cells were the source of the cDNA or gDNA that made up the material.

Original data processing: Counts of nucleated cells, estimated from reference gene primer amplification, were obtained. Assay: immunoSEQ multiplex PCR; the TCRdb copy retains only in-frame clones and omits some. V and J calls and clone size are given by that table; D and trimming were obtained from the DNA. There are 50,000 to 65,000 clones in the sample; about 85% occur only once, and roughly 4.7% lies in the top ten. Unmatched junction bases numbered 2, after V lost 5 bases and J lost 3 bases. This CDR3 region has 14 residues. CDR1 is LNHNV, CDR2 YYDKDF, per germline (reference sequence). The origin of this receptor is a man between 35 and 55 years old with active COVID-19. This chain links TRBV15 with TRBJ1-5, with 9 bases matching TRBD1. Sequencing was done on a sample of peripheral blood. For the CDR3, the DNA is TGTGCCACCAGCCGGGACAGGGCCAATCAGCCCCAGCATTTT. This translates into CATSRDRANQPQHF. The full variable domain, completed using reference TRBV15 and TRBJ1-5, is DAMVIQNPRYQVTQFGKPVTLSCSQTLNHNVMYWYQQKSSQAPKLLFHYYDKDFNNEADTPDNFQSRRPNTSFCFLDIRSPGLGDTAMYLCATSRDRANQPQHFGDGTRLSIL.